This is a list of T cell receptor beta chains from one sample in a study of T cell repertoires in cytomegalovirus infection. Antigen specificity for these receptors is unknown. TCRdb re-derived calls from the reads in MiXCR, one entry per CDR3 protein. This table has around 900,000 distinct CDR3 sequences, 30% to 40% appearing once. Sequences were derived from cultured CD8+ T cells from PBMCs, sampled from culture after CMV antigen stimulation. These receptors came from a human donor in good health (CMV status not recorded). Some clones in this sample may be carry-over from other donors' samples. The CDR3 runs from the conserved cysteine through the conserved F or W. D genes are given only for firm matches. Clone size, where shown, is once, few, many, or a class for clones that have expanded.

J: TRBJ1-5; V: TRBV24-1; size: NA; D: NA; CDR3: CATSDPGGLRSNQPQHF
J: TRBJ1-1; V: TRBV19; size: few; D: TRBD1; CDR3: CATTYDRGAREVDKAFF
J: TRBJ2-5; V: TRBV7-3; size: NA; D: TRBD1; CDR3: CASSLTRGQGEGETQYF
J: TRBJ2-6; V: TRBV9; size: few; D: NA; CDR3: CASSGEQVSGANVLTF
J: TRBJ1-6; V: TRBV5-6; size: few; D: NA; CDR3: CASSFAPLSYNSPLHF
J: TRBJ2-1; V: TRBV3-1; size: NA; D: NA; CDR3: CASSQDRETAYNEQFF
J: TRBJ2-3; V: TRBV7-6; size: few; D: TRBD2; CDR3: CASRRLAGGPLTDTQYF
J: TRBJ2-7; V: TRBV4-1; size: NA; D: NA; CDR3: CASSQPSESYEQYF
J: TRBJ2-2; V: TRBV11-3; size: few; D: NA; CDR3: CASSTAGGTANTGELFF
J: TRBJ1-1; V: TRBV6-1; size: few; D: NA; CDR3: CASSEWLFGDTEAFF